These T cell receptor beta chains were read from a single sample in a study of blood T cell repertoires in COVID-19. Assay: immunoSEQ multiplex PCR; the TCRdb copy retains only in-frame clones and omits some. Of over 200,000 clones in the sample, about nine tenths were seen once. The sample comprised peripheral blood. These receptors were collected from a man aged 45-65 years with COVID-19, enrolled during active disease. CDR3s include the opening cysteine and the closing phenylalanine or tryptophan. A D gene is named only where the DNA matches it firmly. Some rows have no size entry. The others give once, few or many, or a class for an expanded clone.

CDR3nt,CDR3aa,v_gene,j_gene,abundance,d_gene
TGTGCCAGCAGCCTCACAGGTGTGGGTGGCTACACCTTC,CASSLTGVGGYTF,TRBV5-4,TRBJ1-2,-,-
TGCGCCAGCAGCTTGGTTTCCGGGACAGGGGAAAACTATGGCTACACCTTC,CASSLVSGTGENYGYTF,TRBV5-1,TRBJ1-2,-,TRBD1
TGCGCCAGCAGCCATAGCGGGCTCGGGGGTGAGCAGTTCTTC,CASSHSGLGGEQFF,TRBV5-1,TRBJ2-1,once,TRBD2
TGTGCCACCAGCACAGACAGGGTTGTTCAGCCCCAGCATTTT,CATSTDRVVQPQHF,TRBV15,TRBJ1-5,-,TRBD1
TGTGCCAGCAGTTTAATGAGCTACGAGCAGTACTTC,CASSLMSYEQYF,TRBV28,TRBJ2-7,-,-
TGTGCCAGCAGCTTAGGACTAGCGGGAGGAAGCTCCTACGAGCAGTACTTC,CASSLGLAGGSSYEQYF,TRBV7-9,TRBJ2-7,once,TRBD2
TGTGCCAGCAGCCAAGCACTAGCCTACGAGCAGTACTTC,CASSQALAYEQYF,TRBV3-1/TRBV3-2,TRBJ2-7,-,-
TGTGCCAGCACCATGGACATTTTGGACGAGCAGTACTTC,CASTMDILDEQYF,TRBV6-6,TRBJ2-7,-,-
TGTGCCAGCAGCCGGGGACTAGCGGAACTCTCCTACGAGCAGTACTTC,CASSRGLAELSYEQYF,TRBV3-1/TRBV3-2,TRBJ2-7,-,TRBD2
TGTGCCAGCAGCTTAGAGTCTGGGTTCGGACTGATAAATTCACCCCTCCACTTT,CASSLESGFGLINSPLHF,TRBV7-8,TRBJ1-6,-,-
TGCGCCAGCAGCTTAGACAGGGGGCGTGAGGATAAGAATTCACCCCTCCACTTT,CASSLDRGREDKNSPLHF,TRBV5-1,TRBJ1-6,-,TRBD1
TGTGCCAGCAGCCAAGCCGGGGGACTAGGGCGGTTCTTC,CASSQAGGLGRFF,TRBV14,TRBJ2-1,-,TRBD2
TGCGCCAGCAGCTTGGCCCTAGGAGGTATAACCCTAGATCACTACAATGAGCAGTTCTTC,CASSLALGGITLDHYNEQFF,TRBV5-1,TRBJ2-1,-,-
TGTGCCAGCGGACAGAAGGAGAAGTTGGCTTTCTTT,CASGQKEKLAFF,TRBV27,TRBJ1-1,-,-
TGCGCCAGCAGCTCGACAGGGTTAACTAATGAAAAACTGTTTTTT,CASSSTGLTNEKLFF,TRBV10-2,TRBJ1-4,-,TRBD1
TGCGCCAGCAGCCATCGCCCAGGAGGAAACACCATATATTTT,CASSHRPGGNTIYF,TRBV5-1,TRBJ1-3,-,-
TGTGCCATCAGTGCGGAGCGCAATCAGCCCCAGCATTTT,CAISAERNQPQHF,TRBV10-3,TRBJ1-5,-,-
TGTGCCAGCAGCTTAGCGGTGGGACTAGGCGACAATGAGCAGTTCTTC,CASSLAVGLGDNEQFF,TRBV7-2,TRBJ2-1,few,TRBD2
TGTGCCAGCGGGTTAGGGGGATTTACCGGGGAGCTGTTTTTT,CASGLGGFTGELFF,TRBV19,TRBJ2-2,-,-
TGTGCCAGCAGTTGGACTGGAAACGAGCAGTACTTC,CASSWTGNEQYF,TRBV3-1/TRBV3-2,TRBJ2-7,few,-
TGTGCCAGCAGTCGAGGGACAGGATTCTACACCTTC,CASSRGTGFYTF,TRBV6-5,TRBJ1-2,-,TRBD1
TGTGCCAGCAGTGACAGAGGGGAGCAGTTCTTC,CASSDRGEQFF,TRBV6-4,TRBJ2-1,-,-
TGCGCCAGCAGCTTGGTCGCGGGACCGAATGACTACGAGCAGTACTTC,CASSLVAGPNDYEQYF,TRBV5-1,TRBJ2-7,-,-
TGTGCCAGCAGTCTAGCGGGAAGGGTTACAGATACGCAGTATTTT,CASSLAGRVTDTQYF,TRBV6-5,TRBJ2-3,-,TRBD2
TGTGCCAGCGGCGGGACAGTTTTGAATCAGCCCCAGCATTTT,CASGGTVLNQPQHF,TRBV7-8,TRBJ1-5,once,TRBD1
TGCAGCGTTGTAAGCCCGAACACCGGGGAGCTGTTTTTT,CSVVSPNTGELFF,TRBV29-1,TRBJ2-2,few,-
TGCGCCAGCACATCCCTGGGGGCGGGGGCTACCTACAATGAGCAGTTCTTC,CASTSLGAGATYNEQFF,TRBV5-1,TRBJ2-1,-,-
TGTGCCAGCAGCGTAGACCGACTAGCGGGGAATGAGCAGTTCTTC,CASSVDRLAGNEQFF,TRBV9,TRBJ2-1,few,TRBD2
TGCAGCGCGCGGGGGGTCCATGAGCAGTTCTTC,CSARGVHEQFF,TRBV29-1,TRBJ2-1,-,TRBD2
TGTGCCAGCAGCCGGGGACAGGGGATCACCTACGAGCAGTACTTC,CASSRGQGITYEQYF,TRBV11-2,TRBJ2-7,-,TRBD1
TGTGCCACCAGTGATGCTAGGGGGACAGGGGTCGACGAGCAGTACTTC,CATSDARGTGVDEQYF,TRBV24-1,TRBJ2-7,-,TRBD1
TGTGCCAGCTCACCGGGACAGGTCCAAGAGACCCAGTACTTC,CASSPGQVQETQYF,TRBV18,TRBJ2-5,-,TRBD1
TGTGCCACTTCTACAGGGTTTGAGCAGTTCTTC,CATSTGFEQFF,TRBV24-1,TRBJ2-1,-,-
TGTGCCAGCAGTTACTCTAGAGCCGGCAATCAGCCCCAGCATTTT,CASSYSRAGNQPQHF,TRBV6-2/TRBV6-3,TRBJ1-5,-,-
TGTGCCAGCAGGCGTCAGGGGGTCTCTGGAAACACCATATATTTT,CASRRQGVSGNTIYF,TRBV28,TRBJ1-3,-,TRBD1
TGTGCCAGCTCACCAATTGGAGACAGTAATTCACCCCTCCACTTT,CASSPIGDSNSPLHF,TRBV18,TRBJ1-6,-,-
TGTGCCAGCAGGCAGGCGGGGGGAAGCAATCAGCCCCAGCATTTT,CASRQAGGSNQPQHF,TRBV2,TRBJ1-5,-,-
TGTGCCAGCAGTTACATGTCGGACGAGCAGTACTTC,CASSYMSDEQYF,TRBV6-2/TRBV6-3,TRBJ2-7,-,-
TGTGCCAGCTCACCGGGATCCGACAGGACCTATGGCTACACCTTC,CASSPGSDRTYGYTF,TRBV18,TRBJ1-2,-,-